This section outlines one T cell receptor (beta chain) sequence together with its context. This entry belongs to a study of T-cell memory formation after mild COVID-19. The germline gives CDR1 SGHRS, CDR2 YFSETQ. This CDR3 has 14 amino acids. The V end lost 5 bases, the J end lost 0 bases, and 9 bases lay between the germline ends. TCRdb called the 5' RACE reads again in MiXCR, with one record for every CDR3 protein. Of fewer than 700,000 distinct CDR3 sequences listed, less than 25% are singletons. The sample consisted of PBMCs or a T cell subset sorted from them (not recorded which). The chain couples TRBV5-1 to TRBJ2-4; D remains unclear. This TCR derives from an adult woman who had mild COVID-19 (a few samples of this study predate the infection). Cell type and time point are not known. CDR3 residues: CASRPDIAKNIQYF. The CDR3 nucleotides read TGCGCCAGCAGGCCCGATATAGCCAAAAACATTCAGTACTTC.